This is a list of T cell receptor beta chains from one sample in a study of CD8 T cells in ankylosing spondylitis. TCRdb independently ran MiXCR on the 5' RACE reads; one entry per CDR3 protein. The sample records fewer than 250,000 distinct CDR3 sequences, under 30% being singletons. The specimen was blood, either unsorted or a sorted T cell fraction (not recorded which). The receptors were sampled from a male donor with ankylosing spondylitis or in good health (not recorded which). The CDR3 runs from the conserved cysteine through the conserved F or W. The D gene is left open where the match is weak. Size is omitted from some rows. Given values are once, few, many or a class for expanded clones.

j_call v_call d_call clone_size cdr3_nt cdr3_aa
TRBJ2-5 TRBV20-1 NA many TGCAGTGCTAGAGAAGCGGTTGTGGAGACCCAGTACTTC CSAREAVVETQYF
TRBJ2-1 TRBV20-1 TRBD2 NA TGCAGTGCTAGAGTAGCTAGCGGGGCCGACTCCTACAATGAGCAGTTCTTC CSARVASGADSYNEQFF
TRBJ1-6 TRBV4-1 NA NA TGCGCCAGCAGCCGTAACCGGGATCCGAATTCACCCCTCCACTTT CASSRNRDPNSPLHF
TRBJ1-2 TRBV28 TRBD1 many TGTGCCAGCAATACAGGGGACTATGGCTACACCTTC CASNTGDYGYTF
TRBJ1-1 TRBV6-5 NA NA TGTGCTAGCAGTTACTCGGGAGAGGGTACTGAAGCTTTCTTT CASSYSGEGTEAFF
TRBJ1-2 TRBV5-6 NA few TGTGCCAGCAGCTTGGAAGGGGGAGCTAACTATGGCTACACCTTC CASSLEGGANYGYTF
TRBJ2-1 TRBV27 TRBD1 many TGTGCCAGCAGGCCCGGGACAGGAGGATTGATATACAATGAGCAGTTCTTC CASRPGTGGLIYNEQFF
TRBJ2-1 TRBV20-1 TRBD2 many TGCAGTGCTCCGGGGGGAGGGAATGAGCAGTTCTTC CSAPGGGNEQFF
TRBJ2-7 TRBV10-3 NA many TGTGCCATCAGTACAGGGCTGAACGAGCAGTACTTC CAISTGLNEQYF
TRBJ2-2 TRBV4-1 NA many TGCGCCAGCAGCCAACCTATAAGAGCAGCGAACACCGGGGAGCTGTTTTTT CASSQPIRAANTGELFF
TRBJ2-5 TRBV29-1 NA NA TGCAGCGTTGAAGCTGGGTCGGAGACCCAGTACTTC CSVEAGSETQYF
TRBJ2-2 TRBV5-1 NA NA TGCGCCAGCAGCCCGGAGGGGGGGTACACCGGGGAGCTGTTTTTT CASSPEGGYTGELFF
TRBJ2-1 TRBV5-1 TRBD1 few TGCGCCAGCAGCTTTCAGGGGGCTTCATCCTACAATGAGCAGTTCTTC CASSFQGASSYNEQFF
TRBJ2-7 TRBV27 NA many TGTGCCAGCAGTTTATCGCGACCCGGGACGACCCTCGAGCAGTACTTC CASSLSRPGTTLEQYF
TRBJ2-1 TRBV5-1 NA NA TGCGCCAGCAGCATAATTGCTCTCAACTCCTACAATGAGCAGTTCTTC CASSIIALNSYNEQFF
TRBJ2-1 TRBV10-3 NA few TGTGCCATCAGTGATGGCCGGAATGAGCAGTTCTTC CAISDGRNEQFF
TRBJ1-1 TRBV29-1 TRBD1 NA TGCAGCGATAAAACAGGGGGTCGTAAAGCTTTCTTT CSDKTGGRKAFF
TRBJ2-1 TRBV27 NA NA TGTGCCAGCAGTGATAGGACCAGATCCTACAATGAGCAGTTCTTC CASSDRTRSYNEQFF
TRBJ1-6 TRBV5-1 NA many TGTGCCAGCAGTTTAGGTAGGGGAGATTCACCCCTCCACTTT CASSLGRGDSPLHF
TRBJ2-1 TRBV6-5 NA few TGTGCCAGCAGTTACGTGGCGGGGCCTGGGGAGCAGTTCTTC CASSYVAGPGEQFF
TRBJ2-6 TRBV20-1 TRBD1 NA TGCAGTGCTAGAGCGACAGGGGGCCTTATCTCTGGGGCCAACGTCCTGACTTTC CSARATGGLISGANVLTF
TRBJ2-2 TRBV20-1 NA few TGCAGTGCTCCGTCCCGTAACGGGGAGCTGTTTTTT CSAPSRNGELFF
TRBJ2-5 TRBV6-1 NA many TGTGCCAGCAGCCCGGGGGCGGGAGTCAGGCAGACCCAGTACTTC CASSPGAGVRQTQYF
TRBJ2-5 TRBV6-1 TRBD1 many TGTGCCAGCAGTGAACCGGGACAGGGTTTAGAGACCCAGTACTTC CASSEPGQGLETQYF
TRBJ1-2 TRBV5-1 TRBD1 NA TGCGCCAGCAGCTCTGACAGGGGTGGCTACACCTTC CASSSDRGGYTF
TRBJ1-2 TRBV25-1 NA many TGTGCCAGCAGTGACTCCCGGGACCGCCATGGCTACACCTTC CASSDSRDRHGYTF
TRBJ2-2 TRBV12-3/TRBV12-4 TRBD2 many TGTGCCAGCATAGCGGGAGTGCCTGGGCGCACCGGGGAGCTGTTTTTT CASIAGVPGRTGELFF
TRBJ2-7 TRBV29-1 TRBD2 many TGCAGCGGATCGACTAGCGGGGGTTACGAGCAGTACTTC CSGSTSGGYEQYF
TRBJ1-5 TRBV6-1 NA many TGTGCCAGCAAAAGGGGACAATCTAGCAATCAGCCCCAGCATTTT CASKRGQSSNQPQHF
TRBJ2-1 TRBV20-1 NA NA TGCAGTGCTAGGGCCAGGGGAGGGAGCGGGAATCGTTACAATGAGCAGTTCTTC CSARARGGSGNRYNEQFF
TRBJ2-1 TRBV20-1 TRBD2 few TGCAGTGCTCGAATTCCGGGACTACGAGGCAATGAGCAGTTCTTC CSARIPGLRGNEQFF
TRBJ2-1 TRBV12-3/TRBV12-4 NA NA TGTGCCAGCAGTTTAGACGGGATCGTCCCCAATGAGCAGTTCTTC CASSLDGIVPNEQFF
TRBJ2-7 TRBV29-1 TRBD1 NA TGCAGCGTTGAAGTCTCACAGGGGGTGGGGGAGCAGTACTTC CSVEVSQGVGEQYF
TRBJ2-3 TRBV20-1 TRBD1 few TGCAGTGCTAGAGATAGGACAGGGGCTGGGACAGATACGCAGTATTTT CSARDRTGAGTDTQYF
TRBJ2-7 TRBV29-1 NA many TGCAGCGTTGACGTCGTAAGTCCGGGCAGATCCTACGAGCAGTACTTC CSVDVVSPGRSYEQYF
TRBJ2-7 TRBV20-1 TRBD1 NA TGCAGTGCTCCCGGACAGGCGTTGCACGAGCAGTACTTC CSAPGQALHEQYF
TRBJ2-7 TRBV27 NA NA TGTGCCAGCAGTCGGGGCGGGGGCAGAGACGAGCAGTACTTC CASSRGGGRDEQYF
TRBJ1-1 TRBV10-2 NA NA TGCGCCAGCAGCCGGACAGTAATGAACACTGAAGCTTTCTTT CASSRTVMNTEAFF
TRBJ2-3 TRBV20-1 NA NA TGCAGTGCTAGAGATAGCAGGGGAGGGCAGTATTTT CSARDSRGGQYF
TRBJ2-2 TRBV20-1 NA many TGCAGTGCTAGACAGCCAGCTAAGGGCGGGGAGCTGTTTTTT CSARQPAKGGELFF
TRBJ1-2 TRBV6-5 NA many TGTGCCAGCAGTCAATCGGGTGGGAGGACCACCTTC CASSQSGGRTTF
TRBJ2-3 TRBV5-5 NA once TGTGCCTATGGGCGGGACCCTGGGACAGATACGCAGTATTTT CAYGRDPGTDTQYF
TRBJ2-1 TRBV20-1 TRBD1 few TGCAGTGCTAGAGGGGACAGGGTCTACAATGAGCAGTTCTTC CSARGDRVYNEQFF
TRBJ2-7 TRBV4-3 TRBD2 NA TGCGCCAGCATGCATGGCGGGAGCTGTCAGTACGAGCAGTACTTC CASMHGGSCQYEQYF
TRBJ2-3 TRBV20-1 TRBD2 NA TGCAGTGCTAGAAGTATTTCTAGCGGGGGCACAGATACGCAGTATTTT CSARSISSGGTDTQYF
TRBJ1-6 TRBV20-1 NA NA TGCAGTGCTAGGCCGGGCGTCTATAATTCACCCCTCCACTTT CSARPGVYNSPLHF
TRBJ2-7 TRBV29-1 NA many TGCAGCGTTGAACGGTCGGTGGGGGTCGGAGAGCAGTACTTC CSVERSVGVGEQYF
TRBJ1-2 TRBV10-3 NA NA TGTGCCATCACTGTCTCCGATGATAACTATGGCTACACCTTC CAITVSDDNYGYTF
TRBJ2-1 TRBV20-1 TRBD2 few TGCAGTGCTAGACTCCTAGCGGGAGCCTACAATGAGCAGTTCTTC CSARLLAGAYNEQFF
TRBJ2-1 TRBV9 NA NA TGTGCCAGCAGCTTAGAAGGGATAACCTCATTC CASSLEGITSF
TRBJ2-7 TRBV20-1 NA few TGCAGTGCTACATCTCTAGCTTCCTACGAGCAGTACTTC CSATSLASYEQYF
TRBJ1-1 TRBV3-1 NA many TGTGCCAGCAGCCAAGATTATGGGTCTCGGACTGAAGCTTTCTTT CASSQDYGSRTEAFF
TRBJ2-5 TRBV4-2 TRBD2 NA TGTGCCAGCAGCCAAGATAGCCCAGGACTAGCGGGAGCCCAAGAGACCCAGTACTTC CASSQDSPGLAGAQETQYF
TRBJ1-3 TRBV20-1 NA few TGCAGTGCTAAGGGCCAAAAGGGGGTCTCTGGAAACACCATATATTTT CSAKGQKGVSGNTIYF
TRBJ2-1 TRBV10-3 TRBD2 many TGTGCCATCAGTGAGTCGAAGCTAGCGGGGACGCCGAGCCAGAAAAAGGGGGATTACAATGAGCAGTTCTTC CAISESKLAGTPSQKKGDYNEQFF
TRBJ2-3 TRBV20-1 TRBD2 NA TGCAGTGCTAGGACTAGCGGAGCAGATACGCAGTATTTT CSARTSGADTQYF
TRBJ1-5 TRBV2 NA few TGTGCCAGCAGTGAGTTCAGACAGAATCAGCCCCAGCATTTT CASSEFRQNQPQHF